The clone carrying this T cell receptor (beta chain) was observed a handful of times. Its target is unknown. The sample is drawn from a study of T-cell reconstitution after alpha-beta-depleted transplantation in children. Study results and limitations: By one year post-transplant, T-cell counts and diversity largely arose from T cells that were newly produced. At around two months after transplant, the alpha-beta T cells were reportedly derived from several hundred expanded clones that came from non-depleted graft cells. Some patients owed their high day-60 TCRbeta diversity to surviving recipient T cells and thymic progenitors.

During its preparation, the TCRbeta library received unique molecular identifiers. One entry per CDR3 protein, called by TCRdb with MiXCR from the PCR reads. Of approximately 120,000 distinct CDR3 sequences listed, roughly 10% are singletons. The CDR3 sequence is 16 residues long. V was clipped by 5 bases and J by 8 bases; unmatched bases: 11. The sequences come from PBMCs, mostly from graft donor cells, collected 180 days after TCRalphabeta/CD19-depleted stem cell transplant. The receptor was derived from a girl less than two years old who had a stem cell transplant for combined immunodeficiency, so the T cells may come from the graft donor. This chain joins TRBV12-3 or TRBV12-4 and TRBJ2-1; 11 nucleotides align to TRBD2. CDR3 amino acids: CASSDSGRGLWDEQFF. Written as DNA, the CDR3 is TGTGCCAGCAGTGATAGCGGGAGGGGTCTGTGGGATGAGCAGTTCTTC.